The clone carrying this TCR beta chain was counted only a few times. The assay was immunoSEQ multiplex PCR, and TCRdb's table has in-frame clones only and misses some. The table lists tens of thousands of clones, around 85% of them singletons. Germline values: CDR1 SGHAT, CDR2 FQNNGV. The V end was cut by 5 bases, the J end by 5 bases, with 6 bases between. This CDR3 has 11 residues. This sample is part of a study of technical replicates of blood from a handful of donors. The receptor's source is a human donor in good health. Some clones in this sample may be carry-over from other donors' samples. The chain couples TRBV11-2 to TRBJ1-1, with D unclear. Sample: PBMCs. CDR3 in DNA: TGTGCCAGCAGCCGGGTGACTGAAGCTTTCTTT. It yields the protein CASSRVTEAFF.